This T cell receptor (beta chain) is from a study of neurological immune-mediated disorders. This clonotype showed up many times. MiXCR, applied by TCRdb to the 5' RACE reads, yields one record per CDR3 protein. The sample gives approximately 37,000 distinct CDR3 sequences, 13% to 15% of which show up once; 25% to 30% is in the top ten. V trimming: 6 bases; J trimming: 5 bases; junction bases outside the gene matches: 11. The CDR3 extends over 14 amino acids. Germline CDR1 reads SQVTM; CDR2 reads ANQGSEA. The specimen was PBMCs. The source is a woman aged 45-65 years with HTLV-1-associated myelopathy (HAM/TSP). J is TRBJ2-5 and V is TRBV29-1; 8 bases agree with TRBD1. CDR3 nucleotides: TGCAGCGTGGCCCGGACAGGGCGGCTCGAGACCCAGTACTTC. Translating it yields CSVARTGRLETQYF.